The T cell receptor beta chain under discussion was sequenced for a study of T cells in Graves' hyperthyroidism and ophthalmopathy (dated by TCRdb to between 2019 and 2020). The study in broad terms: Peripheral blood was sampled at the time of initial diagnosis, prior to any treatment. A discovery cohort of about a hundred patients, 43 with Graves' ophthalmopathy and approximately 57 with stable Graves' hyperthyroidism, was used to find distinguishing TCR V-J signatures. Prospective prediction of ophthalmopathy was tested in an independent validation cohort of fewer than 20 hyperthyroidism patients and some 17 patients who later progressed to ophthalmopathy. For training and testing, the roughly 100 patients in the discovery cohort were randomly divided in a 7:3 ratio. Thyroid tissue and blood T-cell repertoires from six Graves' hyperthyroidism patients were also compared in the study. Once sampling was done, hyperthyroidism patients were given methimazole at a starting dose of 30 mg daily, whereas ophthalmopathy patients were given high-dose intravenous methylprednisolone. The paper describes TCR Vbeta CDR3 sequencing of 140 or so peripheral blood samples, made up of roughly 45 ophthalmopathy patients, 70 to 80 hyperthyroidism patients and 17 progressor patients. Broader findings and caveats from the paper: No statistical method was used to fix the sample size in advance, and group allocation was not hidden from the investigators. In validation, the model predicted progression to ophthalmopathy a median of roughly 6.2 months before onset, with about 67% sensitivity and 72.22% specificity. Most expanded thyroid clonotypes (frequency above 0.001) were also detected in blood, suggesting blood repertoires may reflect thyroid immune responses. A 13 V-J signature model separated ophthalmopathy from stable hyperthyroidism, with about 88% sensitivity and 81.08% specificity in cross-validation and 80%/75% in testing.

This clonotype occurred many times. Its cognate antigen has yet to be identified. No base-level quality is on record; no much larger clone is a single base apart. The TCR beta CDR3 regions were amplified from the RNA transcripts. A first-round RT-PCR of the TCR CDR3 used the HTBI primer set with the Qiagen OneStep RT-PCR kit. The libraries were constructed in a second round of multiplex PCR and then size-selected and purified. Libraries were sequenced paired-end with 100 bp reads on an Illumina HiSeq2000. Turning to the authors' computational methods: SOAPnuke was used to process the raw data, throwing out any read that contained adapters or uncalled bases, had a mean Phred below 15, or lacked an exact constant-primer or identifier match. High-quality paired reads were merged using COPE v1.2.5, and each unique nucleotide sequence was defined as a clonotype. Clonotypes were aligned to IMGT TRBV, TRBD and TRBJ reference segments using MiTCR v1.1. Analysis was restricted to V-J combinations with a frequency above 0.0001, which covered 99% to 99.2% of repertoires. A TCS score was defined as the ratio between F50 (clonal expansion) and ExV (chaos), using BLOSUM62-based TCRdist between CDR3 peptides within each V-J. Welch's t-statistics and random forest reduced some 510 V-J features to about 12, which were used in a naive Bayes classifier (R e1071). TCRdb's own reprocessing of the public reads used fastp at Q25 and MiXCR and kept productive beta chains. Rows with a matching CDR3 protein are joined into one entry that keeps the most common DNA and genes. TCRdb assigned the V and J calls; the authors' analysis was not used. The sample includes around 300,000 distinct CDR3 sequences, with approximately 16% observed a single time. The top ten clones comprise 30% of the sample.

Ends trimmed: V by 5 bases, J by 1 base; bases unmatched to a gene: 5. The CDR3, from cysteine to phenylalanine, totals 14 residues. The sequence is cut down to CDR3 DNA, 42 bases in frame from base 1. Hyperthyroidism patients were newly diagnosed, with disease duration under 2 months, and aged 18 to 65 years. Exclusion was applied to patients with uncontrolled infections, other autoimmune diseases, pregnancy or lactation. Diagnoses were based on clinical symptoms, serum thyroxine and TRAb, thyroid ultrasound and orbital computed tomography. Blood from progressor patients was collected at the time of first diagnosis with hyperthyroidism, before any ophthalmopathy symptoms had appeared. Ficoll-Paque density gradient centrifugation was used to isolate PBMCs from about 9.4 ml of fresh peripheral blood. Progressor patients were defined as those initially diagnosed with Graves' hyperthyroidism in whom ophthalmopathy developed during follow-up. Total RNA was extracted with Trizol reagent, and quality was checked on an Agilent 2100 Bioanalyzer.

Rearrangement joined TRBV12-3 or TRBV12-4 to TRBJ2-7; the central 7 bases match TRBD1. The receptor comes from a woman in her fifties or sixties with Graves' hyperthyroidism that later progressed to Graves' ophthalmopathy. Source material: blood. The DNA sequence reads TGTGCCAGCAGTCCGGGACAGAGGTCCTACGAGCAGTACTTC. It encodes CASSPGQRSYEQYF.